The 15 T cell receptor beta chains reported below all come from one sample, sequenced in a study of blood T cells in healthy people across ages. The second PCR ran roughly 7 to 12 cycles with a sample-barcoded 5' primer and J-beta primers. TCRdb reprocessed the 5' RACE reads via MiXCR and lists one record per CDR3 protein. The sample shows 1.4 million to 1.5 million distinct CDR3 sequences, around two fifths of them seen only once. Sample: blood. These receptors were collected from a young woman in good health.

About this clonotype itself: A much larger clone lies a single base off, so this may be a read error. The V and J genes are TRBV5-6 and TRBJ2-3, with TRBD1 matching 8 bases. CDR1 is SGHDT, CDR2 YYEEEE, per germline. The CDR3 is 12 residues long. With 4 bases clipped from V and 5 bases from J, the junction kept 0 bases outside the gene matches. The CDR3 spells CASSGQGDTQYF. CDR3 nucleotides: TGTGCCAGCAGCGGACAGGGAGATACGCAGTATTTT.

The rearrangement uses TRBV12-3 or TRBV12-4 and TRBJ2-4, with 9 bases fitting TRBD1. With 5 bases clipped from V and 7 bases from J, the junction kept 6 bases outside the gene matches. The CDR3 is made up of 14 amino acids. The CDR3 protein is CASSPTGQGNIQYF. DNA for the CDR3: TGTGCCAGCAGTCCAACCGGACAGGGGAACATTCAGTACTTC.

In its sample, this clonotype was seen a few times. This chain links TRBV5-1 with TRBJ2-3, with D possibly matching TRBD1 (5 bases). Germline V gene sequence: CDR1 SGHRS, CDR2 YFSETQ. V was pared by 6 bases and J by 8 bases, with 16 bases between. The CDR3 extends over 13 amino acids. This chain's CDR3 is CASTLDLQGTQYF. The DNA for the CDR3 is TGCGCCAGCACCCTAGACCTTCAGGGTACGCAGTATTTT.

This chain connects TRBV18 to TRBJ2-3; TRBD2 matches 12 bases. CDR1 KGHSH and CDR2 LQKENI come from the germline V gene. V gave up 6 bases and J gave up 4 bases; unmatched junction bases: 8. The CDR3 is made up of 16 amino acids. This chain's CDR3 is CASSPMTSGSADTQYF. The CDR3 nucleotides read TGTGCCAGCTCGCCCATGACTAGCGGGAGTGCAGATACGCAGTATTTT. The complete variable domain, with remaining parts taken from reference TRBV18 and TRBJ2-3, reads NAGVMQNPRHLVRRRGQEARLRCSPMKGHSHVYWYRQLPEEGLKFMVYLQKENIIDESGMPKERFSAEFPKEGPSILRIQQVVRGDSAAYFCASSPMTSGSADTQYFGPGTRLTVL.

This clonotype showed up just a few times. V and J are TRBV7-3 and TRBJ2-1; D gene uncertain. V lost 2 bases and J 4 bases, leaving 6 bases between the germline ends. CDR3 size: 13 residues. Germline V lookup: CDR1 SGHTA, CDR2 FQGTGA. CDR3 in amino acids: CASSLEAYNEQFF. The CDR3 coding sequence is TGTGCCAGCAGCTTAGAGGCTTACAATGAGCAGTTCTTC.

The chain is built from TRBV7-2 and TRBJ1-1; possible D gene TRBD1, 6 bases. CDR1 is SGHTA, CDR2 FQGNSA, per germline. V was clipped by 7 bases and J by 5 bases, with 20 bases between them. This CDR3 contains 15 residues. The CDR3 reads CASNLQGQLGTEAFF. In nucleotides, the CDR3 is TGTGCCAGCAACCTACAAGGACAGCTTGGGACTGAAGCTTTCTTT.

The V call is TRBV30, the J call TRBJ1-5; tentative D call: TRBD1 (5 bases). In germline, CDR1 is GTSNPN, CDR2 SVGIG (reference sequence). The CDR3 is 14 amino acids. V lost 2 bases, J lost 3 bases, and 11 bases lay in between. The CDR3, as DNA: TGTGCCTGGAGTAGCCAGGGCAACAATCAGCCCCAGCATTTT. As protein: CAWSSQGNNQPQHF.

Only a few counts were recorded for this clonotype. J is TRBJ2-1 and V is TRBV19, with TRBD1 matching 9 bases. The CDR3 contains 15 residues. The germline V gene encodes CDR1 LNHDA and CDR2 SQIVND (reference sequence). J gave up 6 bases and V 3 bases, and 6 bases lay outside the gene matches. In DNA form, the CDR3 reads TGTGCCAGTAGTATGAGACAGGGGGGTGGCAATGAGCAGTTCTTC. Its protein is CASSMRQGGGNEQFF.

This clonotype was observed a handful of times. V usage is TRBV10-3 and J usage is TRBJ2-3; possibly TRBD1 for D (5 bases). The germline V and J ends were trimmed by 0 bases and 7 bases, with 20 bases remaining between them. This CDR3 has 17 amino acids. CDR1 is ENHRY and CDR2 is SYGVKD in the germline V gene. In DNA, the CDR3 is TGTGCCATCAGTGAGTCTGGGGCACAAGTTAGAACACATACGCAGTATTTT. Its translation is CAISESGAQVRTHTQYF.

J is TRBJ2-3 and V is TRBV28, with no clear D. Germline-derived CDR1 and CDR2 are MDHEN and SYDVKM. The V and J ends lost 3 bases and 4 bases respectively, with 11 bases between them. The CDR3 totals 14 residues. The CDR3: CASSFSDGPDTQYF. CDR3 sequence (DNA): TGTGCCAGCAGTTTTTCAGACGGCCCAGATACGCAGTATTTT.

V usage is TRBV5-1 and J usage is TRBJ1-1, with D possibly matching TRBD1 (6 bases). Trimming left V 2 bases short and J 3 bases short, with 14 bases between. Germline V gene sequence: CDR1 SGHRS, CDR2 YFSETQ. The length of the CDR3 is 15 residues. The chain's CDR3 is CASSFWGQDYTEAFF. As DNA, the CDR3 is TGCGCCAGCAGCTTTTGGGGGCAGGACTACACTGAAGCTTTCTTT.

The gene calls are TRBV21-1 and TRBJ2-7; the table's D gene call, TRBD1, was not cross checked with the DNA. TRBV21-1 is a listed pseudogene. The CDR3 covers 15 residues. The CDR3 sequence is CASSNVDGPGKEQYF. In DNA form, the CDR3 reads TGTGCCAGCAGCAACGTAGATGGTCCAGGGAAGGAGCAGTACTTC.

Only a few counts were recorded for this clonotype. The genes are TRBV28 and TRBJ1-1; D unresolved. CDR1 and CDR2 (germline): MDHEN, SYDVKM. The CDR3 length is 13 residues. Trimming stripped 2 bases from V and 4 bases from J, with 8 bases between. In nucleotides, the CDR3 is TGTGCCAGCAGTTTAGGAGACCGCACTGAAGCTTTCTTT. It encodes CASSLGDRTEAFF.

The chain uses TRBV2 and TRBJ1-1; D is uncertain. The germline gives CDR1 SNHLY, CDR2 FYNNEI. This CDR3 comprises 14 residues. V lost 3 bases and J 1 base, leaving 9 bases between the germline ends. In nucleotides, the CDR3 is TGTGCCAGCAGTGACCGGCACTCGAACACTGAAGCTTTCTTT. Its protein product is CASSDRHSNTEAFF.

V gene TRBV10-3 combines with J gene TRBJ2-5; possible D gene TRBD1, 5 bases. The J call may be in error: the DNA end matches TRBJ2-7 better. Germline CDR1 and CDR2: ENHRY and SYGVKD. The CDR3 covers 13 residues. The CDR3 region has the DNA TGTGCCATCAGGACAGACTCGTTGGACGAGCAGTACTTC. It specifies CAIRTDSLDEQYF.